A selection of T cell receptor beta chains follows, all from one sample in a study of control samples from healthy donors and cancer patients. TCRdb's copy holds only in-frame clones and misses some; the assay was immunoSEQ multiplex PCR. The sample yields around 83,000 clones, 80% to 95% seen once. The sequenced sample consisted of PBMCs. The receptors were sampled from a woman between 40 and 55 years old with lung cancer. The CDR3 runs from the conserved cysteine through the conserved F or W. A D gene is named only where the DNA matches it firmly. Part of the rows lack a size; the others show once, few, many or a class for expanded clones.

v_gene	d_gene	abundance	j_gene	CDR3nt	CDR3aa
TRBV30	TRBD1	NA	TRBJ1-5	TGTGCCTGGAGTCTCCGGGACAGGGGTAATCAGCCCCAGCATTTT	CAWSLRDRGNQPQHF
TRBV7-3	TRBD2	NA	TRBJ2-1	TGTGCCAGCAGAGAAGCGGGGGCCGGTTACAATGAGCAGTTCTTC	CASREAGAGYNEQFF
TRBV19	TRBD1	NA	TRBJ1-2	TGTGCCAGTAGTATTACAGGGGGCGTCCATGGCTACACCTTC	CASSITGGVHGYTF
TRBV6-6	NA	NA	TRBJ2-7	TGTGCCAGCAGTTACTCGCGGGACGGCCACTCCTACGAGCAGTACTTC	CASSYSRDGHSYEQYF
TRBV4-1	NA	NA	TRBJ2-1	TGCGCCAGCACCAACGGCCGGGCAGCCTACAATGAGCAGTTCTTC	CASTNGRAAYNEQFF
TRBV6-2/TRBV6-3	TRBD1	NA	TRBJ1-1	TGTGCCAGCAGTTACTCACTACGACAGGGGGTACCTGAAGCTTTCTTT	CASSYSLRQGVPEAFF
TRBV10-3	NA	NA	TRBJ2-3	TGTGCCATCAGTGAGCCTACAGGGTCCACAGATACGCAGTATTTT	CAISEPTGSTDTQYF
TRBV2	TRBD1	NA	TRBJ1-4	TGTGCCAGCGGACAGGGAGAAAATGAAAAACTGTTTTTT	CASGQGENEKLFF
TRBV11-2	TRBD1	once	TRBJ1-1	TGTGCCAGCAGCTTAGGGGGACAGGGAAAGGCTGAAGCTTTCTTT	CASSLGGQGKAEAFF
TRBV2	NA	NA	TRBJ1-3	TGTGCCAGCAGTGAAGAGGACCTCCGAACCGGAAACACCATATATTTT	CASSEEDLRTGNTIYF
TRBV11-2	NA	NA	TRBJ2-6	TGTGCCAGCAGCTTAGTGTACTCTGGGGCCAACGTCCTGACTTTC	CASSLVYSGANVLTF
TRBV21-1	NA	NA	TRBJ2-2	TGTGCCAGCATCACTTATGACCGGGACAGGACGAACACCGGGGAGCTGTTTTTT	CASITYDRDRTNTGELFF
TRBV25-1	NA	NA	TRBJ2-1	TGTGCCAGCAGTGACACCGGCGTCTACAATGAGCAGTTCTTC	CASSDTGVYNEQFF
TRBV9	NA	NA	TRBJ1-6	TGTGCCAGCAGCGTAAAGATGTCCCCCTCCTATAATTCACCCCTCCACTTT	CASSVKMSPSYNSPLHF
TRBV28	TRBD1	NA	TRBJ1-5	TGTGCCAGCAGTTTGGGAGGGGGCTCTCAGCCCCAGCATTTT	CASSLGGGSQPQHF
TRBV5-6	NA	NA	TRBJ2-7	TGTGCCAGCAGCGAGGACGGGCTCGTTTGGGAGCAGTACTTC	CASSEDGLVWEQYF
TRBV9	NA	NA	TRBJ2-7	TGTGCCAGCAGCGTAGGGACAGACAACTACGAGCAGTACTTC	CASSVGTDNYEQYF
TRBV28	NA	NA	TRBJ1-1	TGTGCCAGCAGTTACGCCCAGGGGTCAGCTACTGAAGCTTTCTTT	CASSYAQGSATEAFF
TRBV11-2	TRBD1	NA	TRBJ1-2	TGTGCCAGCAGCTCCCAGGGGGCGGGCGGCTACACCTTC	CASSSQGAGGYTF
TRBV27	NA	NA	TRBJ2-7	TGTGCCAGCAGTTTTCAAGGTTCCTACGAGCAGTACTTC	CASSFQGSYEQYF
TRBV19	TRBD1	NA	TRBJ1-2	TGTGCCAGTAGTAAACGACCGGGACAGGGGATATATGGCTACACCTTC	CASSKRPGQGIYGYTF
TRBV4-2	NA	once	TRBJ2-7	TGTGCCAGCAGCCAAGATGGAAGTCTGCAGTTTGGGGGATCCTACGAGCAGTACTTC	CASSQDGSLQFGGSYEQYF
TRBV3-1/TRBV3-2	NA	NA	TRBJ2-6	TGTGCCAGCAGCCAACTAAGTGGGACGGCTGGGAAGGTGGCTTTC	CASSQLSGTAGKVAF
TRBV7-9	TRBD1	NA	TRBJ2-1	TGTGCCAGCAAGCTACAGGGGAAATCCTACAATGAGCAGTTCTTC	CASKLQGKSYNEQFF
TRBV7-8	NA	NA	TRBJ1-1	TGTGCCAGCAGCTTAGATGCGGTCGTGAACACTGAAGCTTTCTTT	CASSLDAVVNTEAFF
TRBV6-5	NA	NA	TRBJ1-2	TGTGCCAGCAGTTACATCGATTCCAGGGGTGATGGCTACACCTTC	CASSYIDSRGDGYTF
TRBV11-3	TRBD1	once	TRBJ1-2	TGTGCCAGCAGCTTACAGGGGGCTTTGGACTATGGCTACACCTTC	CASSLQGALDYGYTF
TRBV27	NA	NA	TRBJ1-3	TGTGCCAGCAGTTTCCGTCCCTCTGGAAACACCATATATTTT	CASSFRPSGNTIYF
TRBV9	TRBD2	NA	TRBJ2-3	TGTGCCAGCAGCGTAGGAGGCGGGGGGGCGTCGGATACGCAGTATTTT	CASSVGGGGASDTQYF
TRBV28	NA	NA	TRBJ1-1	TGTGCCAGCAGTTGGGACCGGGAGGACACTGAAGCTTTCTTT	CASSWDREDTEAFF
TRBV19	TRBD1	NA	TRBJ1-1	TGTGCCAGTAGCCGGGACAGGGTTGGCACTGAAGCTTTCTTT	CASSRDRVGTEAFF
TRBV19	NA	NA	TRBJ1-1	TGTGCCAGTATTGGATCGTCCCCGGGCACTGAAGCTTTCTTT	CASIGSSPGTEAFF